Described below is a single TCR beta chain sequence and its context. This specimen belongs to a study of blood T cell repertoires in COVID-19. Germline values: CDR1 LGHDT, CDR2 YNNKEL (reference sequence). This CDR3 comprises 14 residues. V lost 4 bases and J 4 bases, leaving 13 bases between the germline ends. The method was immunoSEQ multiplex PCR; TCRdb's version includes in-frame clones alone and lacks a portion of them. The sample has some 200,000 clones, approximately 79% seen once. This chain uses TRBV3-1 (or the pseudogene TRBV3-2) with TRBJ1-1; D possibly corresponds to TRBD1 (5 bases). Sequencing was carried out using peripheral blood. The source is a woman aged 70-85 years with acute or convalescent COVID-19. DNA for the CDR3: TGTGCCAGCAGCCTCGTAGACAGAGGCACTGAAGCTTTCTTT. As protein: CASSLVDRGTEAFF.